This T cell receptor beta chain stems from a study of blood T cell repertoires in COVID-19. Libraries were prepared by immunoSEQ multiplex PCR; TCRdb keeps only in-frame clonotypes and omits some of them. The table records fewer than 80,000 clones, roughly nine tenths of them present only once. This receptor was identified in an elderly woman with active or convalescent COVID-19. The material sequenced was peripheral blood.

CDR3 in amino acids: CASSLEASLLNTEAFF. In DNA form, the CDR3 reads TGTGCCAGCAGCTTAGAAGCGTCCCTGCTGAACACTGAAGCTTTCTTT. V usage is TRBV7-9 and J usage is TRBJ1-1; D unclear. The germline V gene has CDR1 SEHNR and CDR2 FQNEAQ (reference sequence). Deletions cut 1 base from V and 0 bases from J, with 12 bases between. The CDR3 sequence is 16 residues long. The entire variable domain, with the rest obtained from reference TRBV7-9 and TRBJ1-1, is as follows: DTGVSQNPRHKITKRGQNVTFRCDPISEHNRLYWYRQTLGQGPEFLTYFQNEAQLEKSRLLSDRFSAERPKGSFSTLEIQRTEQGDSAMYLCASSLEASLLNTEAFFGQGTRLTVV.